These 10 T cell receptor beta chains were all obtained from the same sample, sequenced in a study of T cells after yellow fever vaccination. One entry per CDR3 protein, called by TCRdb with MiXCR from the 5' RACE reads. Here the sample spans a few hundred thousand distinct CDR3 sequences, approximately 4.5% being singletons. This material consisted of PBMCs, taken 15 days after the yellow fever booster vaccination. Every receptor here comes from a man in his late teens or twenties who received the YFV17D yellow fever vaccine.

The CDR3 nucleotides are TGCGCCAGCAGCCAAGATTTGCCCAGGGGGTCTAGCTATGGCTACACCTTC. This codes for CASSQDLPRGSSYGYTF. The gene calls are TRBV4-3 and TRBJ1-2; 7 bases are a match to TRBD1. Per germline, CDR1 LGHNA and CDR2 YSLEER. This CDR3 has 17 amino acids. The V and J ends lost 0 bases and 4 bases, in that order; junction bases with no gene match: 11.

This clonotype was picked up a small number of times. The chain joins TRBV20-1 to TRBJ1-6; D remains ambiguous. There are 14 residues in the CDR3. Per the germline V gene, CDR1 is DFQATT and CDR2 is SNEGSKA (reference sequence). Between the trimmed V and J ends, which lost 5 bases and 7 bases, there was a span of 15 bases. The chain's CDR3 is CSAQTGSPNSPLHF. CDR3 nucleotide sequence: TGCAGTGCTCAGACCGGGTCGCCCAATTCACCCCTCCACTTT.

This clonotype appeared a few times. The rearrangement links TRBV20-1 to TRBJ2-3; D uncertain. V was clipped by 3 bases and J by 5 bases, with 9 bases between them. The length of the CDR3 is 12 residues. Germline CDR1 DFQATT, CDR2 SNEGSKA (reference sequence). This CDR3 reads CSASLSGDTQYF. CDR3 sequence (DNA): TGCAGTGCTAGCCTCAGTGGAGATACGCAGTATTTT.

The chain joins TRBV5-4 to TRBJ2-1; 9 nucleotides match TRBD2. Trimming took 0 bases from V and 4 from J; bases not matched to a gene: 2. CDR1 is SGHNT and CDR2 is YYREEE in the germline V gene (reference sequence). CDR3 length: 15 residues. CDR3 nucleotide sequence: TGTGCCAGCAGCTTGGATAGCGGGGGATACAATGAGCAGTTCTTC. Translation: CASSLDSGGYNEQFF.

Only a few counts were recorded for this clonotype. The rearrangement uses TRBV7-3 and TRBJ2-1; TRBD2 aligns across 7 bases. Germline V gene data show CDR1 as SGHTA and CDR2 as FQGTGA. V gave up 8 bases and J gave up 5 bases; unmatched junction bases: 6. This CDR3 has 13 amino acids. The CDR3 DNA is TGTGCCAGCGGACGGACTAGAAACAATGAGCAGTTCTTC. Its protein is CASGRTRNNEQFF.

This clonotype was detected a few times. The gene calls are TRBV12-3 or TRBV12-4 and TRBJ2-1; 7 nucleotides line up with TRBD1. The V and J ends lost 5 bases and 6 bases, in that order; junction bases with no gene match: 7. The CDR3 extends over 14 amino acids. The CDR3: CASSQTGSGNEQFF. The CDR3 bases are TGTGCCAGCAGTCAGACAGGGTCGGGCAATGAGCAGTTCTTC.

The sample holds many counts of this clonotype. The chain employs TRBV4-1 and TRBJ2-1; the match to TRBD2 covers 12 bases. CDR3 length equals 17 residues. V shed 3 bases, J shed 6 bases, and the junction held 9 bases outside the gene matches. Looked up from germline, CDR1 is MGHRA and CDR2 is YSYEKL. The CDR3 nucleotides are TGCGCCAGCAGCCACGGACTAGCGGGGATTCTCGTCAATGAGCAGTTCTTC. Its protein product is CASSHGLAGILVNEQFF.

This clonotype was seen ten or more times. This sequence joins TRBV12-3 or TRBV12-4 and TRBJ2-1; 10 positions agree with TRBD2. The CDR3 loop spans 15 amino acids. V lost 0 bases to trimming and J lost 4 bases; unmatched junction nucleotides: 0. The CDR3 DNA reads TGTGCCAGCAGTTTAGCACTAGCGGGGTACAATGAGCAGTTCTTC. This gives the protein CASSLALAGYNEQFF.

This clonotype was counted only a few times. The J gene is TRBJ1-1, the V gene TRBV6-2 or TRBV6-3, with D possibly matching TRBD1 (6 bases). Trimming removed 5 bases from V and 4 bases from J, with 17 bases in between. Germline CDR1 and CDR2: MNHEY and SVGEGT. CDR3 length: 15 residues. Written as DNA, the CDR3 is TGTGCCAGCAGTCCCCTAGCAGGGGCGGGCACTGAAGCTTTCTTT. It translates to CASSPLAGAGTEAFF.

This clonotype was observed a few times. The V gene is TRBV24-1, the J gene TRBJ1-5; the match to TRBD1 covers 8 bases. V shed 3 bases, J shed 5 bases, and the junction held 5 bases outside the gene matches. The germline V gene has CDR1 KGHDR and CDR2 SFDVKD. This CDR3 is 15 amino acids long. The CDR3: CATSDNRGGDQPQHF. In DNA form, the CDR3 reads TGTGCCACCAGTGATAACAGGGGGGGCGATCAGCCCCAGCATTTT.